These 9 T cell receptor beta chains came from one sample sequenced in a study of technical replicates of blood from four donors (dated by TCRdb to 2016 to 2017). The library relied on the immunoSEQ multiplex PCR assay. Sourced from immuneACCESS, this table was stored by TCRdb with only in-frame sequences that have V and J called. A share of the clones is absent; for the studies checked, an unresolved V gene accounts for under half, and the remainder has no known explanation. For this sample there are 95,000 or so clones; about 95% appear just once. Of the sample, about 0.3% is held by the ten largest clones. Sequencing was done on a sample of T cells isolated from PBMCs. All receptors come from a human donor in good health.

CDR3: CASSNLAGGPGETQYF. The CDR3 nucleotides read TGTGCCAGTAGTAACTTAGCGGGAGGGCCGGGAGAGACCCAGTACTTC. The chain is built from TRBV19 and TRBJ2-5; 11 nucleotides align to TRBD2. The ends lost 4 bases at V and 4 bases at J; junction bases unmatched: 8. Germline lookup yields CDR1 LNHDA and CDR2 SQIVND (reference sequence). The CDR3 length is 16 residues.

The CDR3 DNA reads TGCGCCAGCAGCCACCTGACAGGATCCCTTACAATGAATGAGCAGTTCTTC. Encoded protein: CASSHLTGSLTMNEQFF. The chain recombines TRBV4-3 with TRBJ2-1; D is possibly TRBD1 (6 bases). V was trimmed by 3 bases and J by 7 bases, leaving 22 bases between them. CDR1 LGHNA and CDR2 YSLEER come from the germline V gene. The CDR3 spans 17 residues.

In nucleotides, the CDR3 is TGTGCCAGCAGCTTGGTCGGAGGGATCTCCTCTGGGGCCAACGTCCTGACTTTC. Translating it yields CASSLVGGISSGANVLTF. The chain couples TRBV5-4 to TRBJ2-6; TRBD2 might be the D (6 bases). The CDR3 has 18 residues. Germline loops: CDR1 SGHNT, CDR2 YYREEE (reference sequence). Trimming pared 0 bases from V and 0 bases from J, leaving 13 bases between.

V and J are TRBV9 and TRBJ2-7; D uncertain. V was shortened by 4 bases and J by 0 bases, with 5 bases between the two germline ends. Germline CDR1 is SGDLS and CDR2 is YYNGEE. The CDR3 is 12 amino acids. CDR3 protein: CASSSNSYEQYF. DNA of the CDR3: TGTGCCAGCAGCTCTAACTCCTACGAGCAGTACTTC.

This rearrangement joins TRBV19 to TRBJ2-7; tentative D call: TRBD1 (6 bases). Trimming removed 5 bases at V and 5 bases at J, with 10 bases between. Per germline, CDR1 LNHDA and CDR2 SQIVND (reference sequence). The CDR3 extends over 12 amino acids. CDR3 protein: CASSVQGHEQYF. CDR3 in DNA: TGTGCCAGTAGTGTACAGGGACACGAGCAGTACTTC.

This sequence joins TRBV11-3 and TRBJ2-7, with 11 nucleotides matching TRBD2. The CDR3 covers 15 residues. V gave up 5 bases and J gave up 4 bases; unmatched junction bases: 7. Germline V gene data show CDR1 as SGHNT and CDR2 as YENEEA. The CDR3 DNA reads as TGTGCCAGCAGCCACCAGACTAGCGGGGTTTACGAGCAGTACTTC. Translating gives CASSHQTSGVYEQYF.

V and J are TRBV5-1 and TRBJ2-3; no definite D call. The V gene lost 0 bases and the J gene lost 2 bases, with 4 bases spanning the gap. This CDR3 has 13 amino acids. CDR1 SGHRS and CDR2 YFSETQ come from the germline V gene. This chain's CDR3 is CASSLDNTDTQYF. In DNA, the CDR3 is TGCGCCAGCAGCTTGGACAACACAGATACGCAGTATTTT.

The DNA of the CDR3 is TGTGCCAGCAGTAGGGACGGGAGCTCCTACGAGCAGTACTTC. Translation gives CASSRDGSSYEQYF. The chain recombines TRBV7-9 with TRBJ2-7, with a tentative D call TRBD2 (6 bases). Germline V CDR1 and CDR2: SEHNR, FQNEAQ (reference sequence). The CDR3 length is 14 residues. Trimming removed 6 bases at V and 0 bases at J, with 12 bases between.

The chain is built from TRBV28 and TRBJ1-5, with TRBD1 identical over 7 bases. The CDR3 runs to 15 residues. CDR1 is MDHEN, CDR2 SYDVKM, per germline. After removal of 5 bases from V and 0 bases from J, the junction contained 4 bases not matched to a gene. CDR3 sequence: CASSIRDSSNQPQHF. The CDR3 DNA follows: TGTGCCAGCAGTATTCGGGACAGTAGCAATCAGCCCCAGCATTTT.